Listed below are T cell receptor beta chains from one sample, sequenced in a study of shared clonotypes between healthy human individuals. The protocol was immunoSEQ multiplex PCR, while the TCRdb copy is restricted to in-frame clones and leaves out a portion. The sample contains 300,000 to 400,000 clones, around 67% of which appear only once. Source material: memory CD4+ T cells sorted from blood. The receptor set was obtained from a man aged 30 to 39 in good health. CDR3s include the opening cysteine and the closing phenylalanine or tryptophan. A D gene is named only where the DNA matches it firmly. Clone size is shown for a subset of rows, as once, few, many or a class of expanded clone.

V: TRBV14; J: TRBJ2-1; D: NA; size: few; DNA: TGTGCCAGCAGCAGGGGCACGCCCTTGGGTGAGCAGTTCTTC; CDR3: CASSRGTPLGEQFF
V: TRBV5-4; J: TRBJ1-1; D: TRBD1; size: NA; DNA: TGTGCCAGCAGCAAGGGACAGATGAACACTGAAGCTTTCTTT; CDR3: CASSKGQMNTEAFF
V: TRBV5-1; J: TRBJ2-2; D: NA; size: few; DNA: TGCGCCAGCAGCCCATCTAGTTTGAGGGGGACCGGGGAGCTGTTTTTT; CDR3: CASSPSSLRGTGELFF
V: TRBV15; J: TRBJ1-4; D: NA; size: few; DNA: TGTGCCACCAGCAGTTGGGGGACTCTCCGGGGTGAAAAACTGTTTTTT; CDR3: CATSSWGTLRGEKLFF
V: TRBV6-1; J: TRBJ2-5; D: TRBD1; size: NA; DNA: TGTGCCAGCACCATAGGGACAGGGGAGGTAGAGACCCAGTACTTC; CDR3: CASTIGTGEVETQYF
V: TRBV10-2; J: TRBJ2-7; D: TRBD1; size: NA; DNA: TGCGCCAGCAGTTCAGGGGGCTGGGCCGAGCAGTACTTC; CDR3: CASSSGGWAEQYF
V: TRBV7-8; J: TRBJ2-5; D: NA; size: NA; DNA: TGTGCCAGCAGCTTAACGGTGGGGCAAGAGACCCAGTACTTC; CDR3: CASSLTVGQETQYF
V: TRBV19; J: TRBJ1-4; D: TRBD1; size: NA; DNA: TGTGCCACCCAGCCCGTCACAGGGGGTAATGAAAAACTGTTTTTT; CDR3: CATQPVTGGNEKLFF
V: TRBV5-4; J: TRBJ2-2; D: TRBD1; size: NA; DNA: TGTGCCAGCAGCCACGACAGGGGAGGCACCGGGGAGCTGTTTTTT; CDR3: CASSHDRGGTGELFF
V: TRBV11-2; J: TRBJ2-2; D: NA; size: few; DNA: TGTGCCAGCAGCTTGACAGACACCGGGGAGCTGTTTTTT; CDR3: CASSLTDTGELFF
V: TRBV2; J: TRBJ2-1; D: NA; size: NA; DNA: TGTGCCAGCAGTATAAATAGCGGAGAGTACAATGAGCAGTTCTTC; CDR3: CASSINSGEYNEQFF
V: TRBV6-6; J: TRBJ2-7; D: TRBD1; size: many; DNA: TGTGCCAGCAGTTATCCGGGACAGGGAAACTACGAGCAGTACTTC; CDR3: CASSYPGQGNYEQYF
V: TRBV25-1; J: TRBJ2-5; D: NA; size: NA; DNA: TGTGCCAGCAGTGAATCCAGAAGTTTACGAAAGACCCAGTACTTC; CDR3: CASSESRSLRKTQYF
V: TRBV10-3; J: TRBJ1-1; D: NA; size: NA; DNA: TGTGCCACGACGGGGGAGATGAACACTGAAGCTTTCTTT; CDR3: CATTGEMNTEAFF
V: TRBV10-3; J: TRBJ2-7; D: NA; size: NA; DNA: TGTGCCATCAGTGGAGAGGACTCTCCTTCGGCCGAGCAGTACTTC; CDR3: CAISGEDSPSAEQYF
V: TRBV18; J: TRBJ2-6; D: NA; size: NA; DNA: TGTGCCAGCTCTCAGCAGGGGAGGTCTGGGGCCAACGTCCTGACTTTC; CDR3: CASSQQGRSGANVLTF
V: TRBV19; J: TRBJ2-1; D: TRBD2; size: NA; DNA: TGTGCCAGTAGTCGGGACTACTACAATGAGCAGTTCTTC; CDR3: CASSRDYYNEQFF
V: TRBV18; J: TRBJ1-2; D: TRBD1; size: NA; DNA: TGTGCCAGCTCACAAGGACAGGGGGCCTATGGCTACACCTTC; CDR3: CASSQGQGAYGYTF
V: TRBV11-2; J: TRBJ2-1; D: NA; size: NA; DNA: TGTGCCAGCAGCCCACGCCCTACTAGGGAGAATGAGCAGTTCTTC; CDR3: CASSPRPTRENEQFF
V: TRBV5-1; J: TRBJ2-3; D: NA; size: NA; DNA: TGCGCCAGCAGCTTGGATTCTGGGATTACCACAGATACGCAGTATTTT; CDR3: CASSLDSGITTDTQYF
V: TRBV7-3; J: TRBJ2-7; D: NA; size: few; DNA: TGTGCCAGCAGCTTACTTCCGGATTACGAGCAGTACTTC; CDR3: CASSLLPDYEQYF
V: TRBV29-1; J: TRBJ1-4; D: NA; size: NA; DNA: TGCAGCGTTGTTGTGAGGGGCGGCGAAAAACTGTTTTTT; CDR3: CSVVVRGGEKLFF